This entry lists 15 T cell receptor beta chains sequenced from one sample in a study of OX40 agonist ivuxolimab in advanced cancers. Assay: immunoSEQ multiplex PCR; the TCRdb copy retains only in-frame clones and omits some. The table lists tens of thousands of clones, roughly 77% of them singletons. The sample consisted of CD4+ or CD8+ T cells sorted from blood, taken in a trial of the OX40 agonist ivuxolimab. The receptors were gathered from an adult with an advanced solid tumor such as melanoma, head and neck, liver or kidney cancer.

This clone was seen a handful of times. The chain links TRBV7-2 to TRBJ1-5, with unresolved D. V lost 5 bases and J 0 bases, leaving 11 bases between the germline ends. The CDR3 has 15 residues. Germline lookup yields CDR1 SGHTA and CDR2 FQGNSA. The CDR3 DNA is TGTGCCAGCAGCCTGACACCGTATAGCAATCAGCCCCAGCATTTT. As protein: CASSLTPYSNQPQHF.

Of note for this clone: Sequence at one end of the junction differs from germline and may be a read error. The chain couples TRBV5-1 to TRBJ2-7, with D possibly matching TRBD1 (6 bases). The germline gives CDR1 SGHRS, CDR2 YFSETQ. This CDR3 is built from 14 residues. CDR3 in DNA: TGCGCAAGCAGCTTGGTAGGGGGAATAAACGAGCAGTACTTC. This codes for CASSLVGGINEQYF.

This chain connects TRBV5-6 to TRBJ2-7; the D gene is possibly TRBD1 (5 bases). Germline V CDR1 and CDR2: SGHDT, YYEEEE. The CDR3 loop spans 16 amino acids. Trimming removed 3 bases from V and 0 bases from J, with 16 bases in between. The CDR3 nucleotides are TGTGCCAGCAGCTCCCAGGGCCTGGTCGTCTCCTACGAGCAGTACTTC. Translating gives CASSSQGLVVSYEQYF.

The J gene is TRBJ2-2, the V gene TRBV7-8; no clear D gene. The CDR3 has 15 residues. The V end was cut by 0 bases, the J end by 5 bases, with 10 bases between. Germline V CDR1 and CDR2: SGHVS, FQNEAQ. CDR3 coding DNA: TGTGCCAGCAGCTTAGCGCTGGCCGGGACCGGGGAGCTGTTTTTT. Its protein is CASSLALAGTGELFF.

The chain links TRBV5-1 to TRBJ1-3; D is possibly TRBD1 (6 bases). Between the trimmed V and J ends, which lost 0 bases and 7 bases, there was a span of 14 bases. Germline CDR1 and CDR2: SGHRS and YFSETQ. CDR3 size: 15 residues. In DNA form, the CDR3 reads TGCGCCAGCAGCTTGGCACAGGGAGTGGGTAACACCATATATTTT. It is translated as CASSLAQGVGNTIYF.

J is TRBJ2-5 and V is TRBV5-1; 8 bases align to TRBD1. J gave up 5 bases and V 0 bases, and 6 bases lay outside the gene matches. The CDR3 sequence is 15 residues long. Germline V gene sequence: CDR1 SGHRS, CDR2 YFSETQ. In DNA, the CDR3 is TGCGCCAGCAGCTTGGGCGGGACAGGCGGCGAGACCCAGTACTTC. It translates to CASSLGGTGGETQYF. Supplemented by reference TRBV5-1 and TRBJ2-5, the full variable domain reads KAGVTQTPRYLIKTRGQQVTLSCSPISGHRSVSWYQQTPGQGLQFLFEYFSETQRNKGNFPGRFSGRQFSNSRSEMNVSTLELGDSALYLCASSLGGTGGETQYFGPGTRLLVL.

This sequence joins TRBV23-1 and TRBJ2-2; 12 positions match TRBD2. TRBV23-1 is an open reading frame whose function is uncertain. The CDR3 covers 18 residues. The V gene end was trimmed by 2 bases and the J gene end by 6 bases; junction bases not matched to a gene: 10. The CDR3 nucleotides are TGCGCCAGCAGTCAAAGTATCCTAGCGGGGGGGCCGGCCGGGGAGCTGTTTTTT. Translating gives CASSQSILAGGPAGELFF.

The chain recombines TRBV6-1 with TRBJ2-3, with a weak D call TRBD2 (7 bases). CDR1 MNHNS and CDR2 SASEGT come from the germline V gene. Deletions cut 3 bases from V and 1 base from J, with 14 bases between. There are 16 residues in the CDR3. The CDR3 region has the DNA TGTGCCAGCAGTGAGTCCGAGGGGGGGCGCACAGATACGCAGTATTTT. This codes for CASSESEGGRTDTQYF.

This clone has more than one count but fewer than ten. The chain couples TRBV6-1 to TRBJ2-7; no clear D gene. This CDR3 comprises 14 residues. The ends were cut back, 6 bases at V and 3 bases at J, with 15 bases in the middle. Germline V gives CDR1 MNHNS, CDR2 SASEGT. The CDR3 reads CASSGWAGRYEQYF. The CDR3 DNA sequence: TGTGCCAGCAGCGGGTGGGCAGGCCGCTACGAGCAGTACTTC.

The CDR3 reads CASSTTRGVETQYF. DNA of the CDR3: TGTGCCAGCTCAACCACGAGAGGGGTTGAGACCCAGTACTTC. The chain has TRBV6-1 and TRBJ2-5, with D perhaps being TRBD1 or TRBD2 (5 bases each). The CDR3 runs 14 residues. The V end lost 8 bases, the J end lost 5 bases, and 18 bases lay between the germline ends. Germline V CDR1 and CDR2: MNHNS, SASEGT.

This clone has only one observation. The V and J genes are TRBV28 and TRBJ1-2; D is possibly TRBD1 (5 bases). Trimming pared 6 bases from V and 6 bases from J, leaving 26 bases between. This CDR3 has 17 residues. The germline gives CDR1 MDHEN, CDR2 SYDVKM. The CDR3 bases are TGTGCCAGCAGGCCGCCCCTAATCGCTGGACATCAGGATGGCTACACCTTC. Its translation is CASRPPLIAGHQDGYTF.

This chain uses TRBV2 with TRBJ2-5; D not resolved. Between the trimmed V and J ends, which lost 5 bases and 5 bases, there was a span of 12 bases. Germline CDR1 reads SNHLY; CDR2 reads FYNNEI. The CDR3 contains 13 residues. The CDR3 sequence is CASSPDAQETQYF. The CDR3 bases are TGTGCCAGCAGTCCGGACGCCCAGGAGACCCAGTACTTC.

The rearrangement joins TRBV19 to TRBJ2-2; 14 bases match TRBD2. Germline CDR1 and CDR2: LNHDA and SQIVND (reference sequence). V trimming: 10 bases; J trimming: 3 bases; junction bases outside the gene matches: 7. This CDR3 has 16 amino acids. The CDR3 region has the DNA TGTGCCACTGGGACTAGCGGGAGTTCGGACACCGGGGAGCTGTTTTTT. Its translation is CATGTSGSSDTGELFF. The variable domain in full, completed from reference TRBV19 and TRBJ2-2, reads DGGITQSPKYLFRKEGQNVTLSCEQNLNHDAMYWYRQDPGQGLRLIYYSQIVNDFQKGDIAEGYSVSREKKESFPLTVTSAQKNPTAFYLCATGTSGSSDTGELFFGEGSRLTVL.

J is TRBJ2-1 and V is TRBV2, with D possibly TRBD2 on 6 matching bases. The CDR3 loop spans 13 amino acids. V lost 5 bases to trimming and J lost 7 bases, with 12 bases between them. Germline loops: CDR1 SNHLY, CDR2 FYNNEI. The CDR3 coding sequence is TGTGCCAGCAGTCTCACTAGCTCTAATGAGCAGTTCTTC. This codes for CASSLTSSNEQFF.

The rearrangement links TRBV11-3 to TRBJ2-2, with D uncertain. V was shortened by 8 bases and J by 1 base, with 8 bases between the two germline ends. There are 13 residues in the CDR3. CDR1 SGHNT and CDR2 YENEEA come from the germline V gene. The CDR3 here is CASVGKNTGELFF. CDR3 bases: TGTGCCAGCGTGGGAAAGAACACCGGGGAGCTGTTTTTT.